These 27 T cell receptor beta chains came from one sample sequenced in a study of Ad26.COV2.S vaccination and SARS-CoV-2 variants. Profiling relied on immunoSEQ multiplex PCR, and the TCRdb table lists in-frame clones only, not all of them. The table shows hundreds of thousands of clones, with approximately 90% occurring only once. The treatment was: 15 to 20 received Ad26.COV2.S at low or high dose, single or two shots; about 5 received placebo; per-sample allocation not given. Day 63 following the first vaccine or placebo injection was when the samples were taken. Material: peripheral blood, obtained in a trial of Ad26.COV2.S vaccine versus placebo. Source of these receptors: a person aged 18 to 65 who received the Ad26.COV2.S COVID-19 vaccine or a placebo.

The chain couples TRBV27 to TRBJ1-4, with 8 bases aligning to TRBD1. CDR3 length: 15 amino acids. In germline, CDR1 is MNHEY, CDR2 SMNVEV (reference sequence). V gave up 5 bases and J gave up 9 bases; unmatched junction bases: 11. Here the CDR3 reads CASSKRTGSEQKLFF. In DNA form, the CDR3 reads TGTGCCAGCAGTAAACGGACAGGGAGTGAGCAAAAACTGTTTTTT.

As for this clone: Additional DNA sequences in this sample encode the identical CDR3. This chain joins TRBV5-5 and TRBJ2-2; tentatively, D is TRBD1 (5 bases). This CDR3 comprises 15 residues. Between the trimmed V and J ends, which lost 0 bases and 0 bases, there was a span of 6 bases. Looked up from germline, CDR1 is SGHKS and CDR2 is YYEKEE (reference sequence). CDR3 loop: CASSLGQPNTGELFF. CDR3 bases: TGTGCCAGCAGCTTGGGACAGCCGAACACCGGGGAGCTGTTTTTT.

The chain uses TRBV28 and TRBJ1-4; 9 positions agree with TRBD1. There are 15 residues in the CDR3. Germline V gene lookup returns CDR1 MDHEN and CDR2 SYDVKM. V lost 4 bases and J lost 5; bases outside the gene matches: 5. CDR3 sequence: CASSSPGTGNEKLFF. CDR3 nucleotide sequence: TGTGCCAGCAGTTCCCCCGGGACAGGGAATGAAAAACTGTTTTTT.

The rearrangement uses TRBV2 and TRBJ2-1, with a possible D match to TRBD2 (6 bases). Trimming pared 4 bases from V and 10 bases from J, leaving 17 bases between. Germline CDR1 reads SNHLY; CDR2 reads FYNNEI. The CDR3 contains 14 residues. CDR3 coding DNA: TGTGCCAGCAGTGTACTAGGGCGCGGGGACGAGCAGTTCTTC. This sequence encodes CASSVLGRGDEQFF.

The rearrangement joins TRBV5-1 to TRBJ2-7; TRBD2 aligns across 8 bases. The V gene end was trimmed by 4 bases and the J gene end by 5 bases; junction bases not matched to a gene: 11. The CDR3 sequence is 15 residues long. The germline V gene encodes CDR1 SGHRS and CDR2 YFSETQ. DNA of the CDR3: TGCGCCAGCAGCACGAGGCTAGCGGGCGGGCACGAGCAGTACTTC. Its protein product is CASSTRLAGGHEQYF.

The chain is built from TRBV2 and TRBJ1-5; TRBD1 agrees at 8 bases. V shed 6 bases and J 4 bases; nucleotides not matched to a gene: 5. This CDR3 comprises 14 residues. Germline values: CDR1 SNHLY, CDR2 FYNNEI. Here the CDR3 DNA reads TGTGCCAGCAGCGGTGACAGGGGAAATCAGCCCCAGCATTTT. Residues: CASSGDRGNQPQHF.

This chain joins TRBV19 and TRBJ1-1, with D perhaps TRBD1 (6 bases). The CDR3 consists of 15 residues. The germline CDR1 and CDR2 sequences are LNHDA and SQIVND (reference sequence). Trimming took 3 bases from V and 0 from J, leaving 11 bases between them. CDR3 loop: CASSIVDSLNTEAFF. In DNA form, the CDR3 reads TGTGCCAGTAGTATCGTGGACAGCCTGAACACTGAAGCTTTCTTT.

V gene TRBV30 combines with J gene TRBJ2-1; 8 bases fit TRBD2. V was pared by 2 bases and J by 7 bases, with 4 bases of the junction left unmatched. The CDR3 is made up of 13 amino acids. Germline loops: CDR1 GTSNPN, CDR2 SVGIG (reference sequence). The CDR3 here is CAWSRLALNEQFF. The CDR3 nucleotides read TGTGCCTGGAGTCGACTAGCGTTAAATGAGCAGTTCTTC.

The J gene is TRBJ2-2, the V gene TRBV21-1; no DNA check was done on the table's D call, TRBD1. TRBV21-1 is a recognized pseudogene. This CDR3 has 17 residues. CDR3 loop: CPQQQKRDRGPTGELFF. The CDR3 nucleotides read TGTCCCCAGCAGCAAAAACGGGACAGGGGGCCAACCGGGGAGCTGTTTTTT.

The chain employs TRBV29-1 and TRBJ1-6; tentative D call: TRBD1 (6 bases). V was trimmed by 7 bases and J by 2 bases, leaving 12 bases between them. Germline assignment: CDR1 SQVTM and CDR2 ANQGSEA. The CDR3 runs 14 residues. CDR3 loop: CSASQGTYNSPLHF. CDR3 sequence (DNA): TGCAGCGCCTCACAGGGAACCTATAATTCACCCCTCCACTTT. The full variable domain, completed using reference TRBV29-1 and TRBJ1-6, is SAVISQKPSRDICQRGTSLTIQCQVDSQVTMMFWYRQQPGQSLTLIATANQGSEATYESGFVIDKFPISRPNLTFSTLTVSNMSPEDSSIYLCSASQGTYNSPLHFGNGTRLTVT.

The chain uses TRBV3-1 (or the pseudogene TRBV3-2) and TRBJ2-3; the D gene could be TRBD1 or TRBD2 (5 bases each). The CDR3 consists of 17 residues. The germline V gene encodes CDR1 LGHDT and CDR2 YNNKEL (reference sequence). V gave up 2 bases and J gave up 0 bases, with 15 bases separating them. CDR3 protein: CASSQLGTGTSTDTQYF. CDR3 nucleotides: TGTGCCAGCAGCCAATTAGGGACGGGAACAAGCACAGATACGCAGTATTTT.

V gene TRBV30 combines with J gene TRBJ2-1; 8 bases map to TRBD2. Germline CDR1 GTSNPN, CDR2 SVGIG (reference sequence). CDR3 length: 15 residues. This CDR3 reads CACQGEAGAWNEQFF. The CDR3, as DNA: TGTGCTTGCCAAGGGGAAGCGGGAGCATGGAATGAGCAGTTCTTC. The whole variable domain, filled in from reference TRBV30 and TRBJ2-1, reads SQTIHQWPATLVQPVGSPLSLECTVEGTSNPNLYWYRQAAGRGLQLLFYSVGIGQISSEVPQNLSASRPQDRQFILSSKKLLLSDSGFYLCACQGEAGAWNEQFFGPGTRLTVL.

The rearrangement links TRBV12-3 or TRBV12-4 to TRBJ1-1; weak D call: TRBD1 (5 bases). Trimming stripped 9 bases from V and 4 bases from J, with 15 bases between. CDR3 size: 13 residues. The CDR3 reads CASQLGVGTEAFF. Here the CDR3 DNA reads TGTGCCAGTCAGTTGGGGGTTGGCACTGAAGCTTTCTTT.

This clone was counted once. CDR3 sequence (DNA): TGTGCCAGCAGCTTAGGACAGGGCTTTTACTCTGGGGCCAACGTCCTGACTTTC. Translated, it gives CASSLGQGFYSGANVLTF. The rearrangement links TRBV7-2 to TRBJ2-6; 7 positions agree with TRBD1. Germline trimming cut 1 base from V and 0 bases from J; bases unmatched to any gene: 6. The CDR3 covers 18 residues. From germline, CDR1 is SGHTA and CDR2 FQGNSA.

The chain combines TRBV19 with TRBJ1-5, with unresolved D. The CDR3 is 16 residues long. V was clipped by 10 bases and J by 2 bases, with 21 bases between them. Per germline, CDR1 LNHDA and CDR2 SQIVND (reference sequence). The CDR3 DNA sequence: TGTGCCACAAAGGGAGAACACGTAACGGGCAATCAGCCCCAGCATTTT. Translation gives CATKGEHVTGNQPQHF. Looking up the rest from reference TRBV19 and TRBJ1-5 gives the full variable domain: DGGITQSPKYLFRKEGQNVTLSCEQNLNHDAMYWYRQDPGQGLRLIYYSQIVNDFQKGDIAEGYSVSREKKESFPLTVTSAQKNPTAFYLCATKGEHVTGNQPQHFGDGTRLSIL.

This chain uses TRBV14 with TRBJ2-3; the match to TRBD2 covers 8 bases. CDR3 length equals 18 residues. Unmatched junction bases numbered 12, after V lost 1 base and J lost 3 bases. Per the germline V gene, CDR1 is SGHDN and CDR2 is FVKESK. CDR3 residues: CASSQASGGPVGTDTQYF. The CDR3, as DNA: TGTGCCAGCAGCCAAGCCTCGGGAGGGCCAGTTGGGACAGATACGCAGTATTTT.

The V and J genes are TRBV15 and TRBJ1-4; 7 positions agree with TRBD1. Germline loops: CDR1 LNHNV, CDR2 YYDKDF (reference sequence). With V trimmed by 0 bases and J by 8 bases, 6 bases remained unmatched. The CDR3 contains 15 residues. This CDR3 is CATSREGQRYEKLFF. CDR3 DNA sequence: TGTGCCACCAGCAGAGAGGGACAGAGGTACGAAAAACTGTTTTTT.

This chain uses TRBV6-2 or TRBV6-3 with TRBJ2-2; D call uncertain. The CDR3 contains 15 residues. The germline CDR1 and CDR2 sequences are MNHEY and SVGEGT. Trimming left V 4 bases short and J 2 bases short, with 11 bases between. The CDR3 reads CASSFRQANTGELFF. CDR3 nucleotide sequence: TGTGCCAGCAGTTTCAGGCAGGCTAACACCGGGGAGCTGTTTTTT.

Regarding this clone: The sample holds other DNA sequences that translate to the same CDR3. CDR3 loop: CASSVDSTDTQYF. The CDR3, as DNA: TGTGCCAGCAGCGTCGACAGCACAGATACGCAGTATTTT. The J gene is TRBJ2-3, the V gene TRBV9; D gene unclear. CDR1 is SGDLS, CDR2 YYNGEE, per germline. CDR3 length equals 13 residues. V shed 2 bases and J shed 0 bases, with 4 bases lying between them.

With respect to this clone: Other DNA sequences of this sample code for an identical CDR3. The chain has TRBV30 and TRBJ2-5, with unresolved D. The CDR3 spans 11 residues. The germline gives CDR1 GTSNPN, CDR2 SVGIG (reference sequence). V was pared by 1 base and J by 4 bases, with 4 bases between. The CDR3 here is CAWSGRETQYF. The CDR3 coding sequence is TGTGCCTGGAGTGGGAGAGAGACCCAGTACTTC.

The chain couples TRBV19 to TRBJ1-2, with TRBD1 matching 7 bases. V lost 5 bases, J lost 4 bases, and 7 bases stayed unmatched. Germline V gene lookup returns CDR1 LNHDA and CDR2 SQIVND (reference sequence). This CDR3 contains 14 residues. The DNA of the CDR3 is TGTGCCAGTAGTCCCCGGGACAGCCTCTATGGCTACACCTTC. Translating it yields CASSPRDSLYGYTF.

This rearrangement joins TRBV14 to TRBJ2-3; TRBD1 matches 9 bases. V dropped 3 bases and J dropped 4; count of bases not matched to a gene: 8. The CDR3 length is 16 residues. CDR1 and CDR2 from the germline V gene are SGHDN and FVKESK. CDR3 sequence (DNA): TGTGCCAGCAGCCAGAGAACAGGGGGCGTTGCAGATACGCAGTATTTT. Encoded protein: CASSQRTGGVADTQYF.

This clone showed up just once. The chain employs TRBV7-8 and TRBJ2-1; D is possibly TRBD1 or TRBD2 (6 bases each). Germline V gene lookup returns CDR1 SGHVS and CDR2 FQNEAQ. The CDR3 covers 19 residues. V was clipped by 1 base and J by 3 bases, with 22 bases between them. CDR3 protein: CASSLGGATGIIDYNEQFF. For the CDR3, the DNA is TGTGCCAGCAGCTTAGGGGGGGCTACGGGGATCATAGACTACAATGAGCAGTTCTTC.

Here the CDR3 DNA reads TGCGCCAGCAGCCATGTCGGGGTCACTGAAGCTTTCTTT. It yields the protein CASSHVGVTEAFF. The gene calls are TRBV4-1 and TRBJ1-1; no definite D call. The CDR3 covers 13 residues. V was pared by 3 bases and J by 4 bases, with 9 bases between. Germline V gene data show CDR1 as MGHRA and CDR2 as YSYEKL.

J is TRBJ2-7 and V is TRBV19, with 11 bases that match TRBD2. Germline V gene lookup returns CDR1 LNHDA and CDR2 SQIVND (reference sequence). There are 14 residues in the CDR3. The V segment lost 6 bases and the J segment 3 bases; nucleotides outside the gene matches: 4. The CDR3 loop reads CASSLAGGGYEQYF. The CDR3 nucleotides read TGTGCCAGTAGCCTAGCGGGAGGAGGCTACGAGCAGTACTTC. Drawing the rest from reference TRBV19 and TRBJ2-7, the complete variable domain is DGGITQSPKYLFRKEGQNVTLSCEQNLNHDAMYWYRQDPGQGLRLIYYSQIVNDFQKGDIAEGYSVSREKKESFPLTVTSAQKNPTAFYLCASSLAGGGYEQYFGPGTRLTVT.

This chain links TRBV5-6 with TRBJ2-1; 7 bases map to TRBD2. Per germline, CDR1 SGHDT and CDR2 YYEEEE. CDR3 length: 16 residues. V gave up 1 base and J gave up 8 bases; unmatched junction bases: 12. The CDR3: CASSLQAGEYRDEQFF. In DNA form, the CDR3 reads TGTGCCAGCAGCTTGCAGGCGGGAGAGTATCGGGATGAGCAGTTCTTC. Filled out from reference TRBV5-6 and TRBJ2-1, the complete variable domain reads DAGVTQSPTHLIKTRGQQVTLRCSPKSGHDTVSWYQQALGQGPQFIFQYYEEEERQRGNFPDRFSGHQFPNYSSELNVNALLLGDSALYLCASSLQAGEYRDEQFFGPGTRLTVL.

V usage is TRBV29-1 and J usage is TRBJ1-1; no reliable D call. CDR1 and CDR2 (germline): SQVTM, ANQGSEA. V was cut by 5 bases and J by 0 bases, with 4 bases left in between. There are 11 residues in the CDR3. CDR3 protein: CSVQLNTEAFF. The DNA for the CDR3 is TGCAGCGTTCAGTTGAACACTGAAGCTTTCTTT. Combining the CDR3 with reference TRBV29-1 and TRBJ1-1 gives the whole variable domain SAVISQKPSRDICQRGTSLTIQCQVDSQVTMMFWYRQQPGQSLTLIATANQGSEATYESGFVIDKFPISRPNLTFSTLTVSNMSPEDSSIYLCSVQLNTEAFFGQGTRLTVV.